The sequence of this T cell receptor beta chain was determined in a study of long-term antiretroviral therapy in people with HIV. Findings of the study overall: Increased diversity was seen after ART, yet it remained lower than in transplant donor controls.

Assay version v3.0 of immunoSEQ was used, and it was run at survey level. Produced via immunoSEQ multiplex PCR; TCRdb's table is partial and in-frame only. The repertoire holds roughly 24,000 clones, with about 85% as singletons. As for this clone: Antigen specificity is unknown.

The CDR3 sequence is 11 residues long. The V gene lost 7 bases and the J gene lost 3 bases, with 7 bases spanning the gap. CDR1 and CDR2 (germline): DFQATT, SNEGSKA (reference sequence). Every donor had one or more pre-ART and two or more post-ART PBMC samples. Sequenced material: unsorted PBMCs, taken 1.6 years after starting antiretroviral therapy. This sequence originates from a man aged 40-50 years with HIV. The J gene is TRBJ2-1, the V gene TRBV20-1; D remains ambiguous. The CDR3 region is CSGQHYNEQFF. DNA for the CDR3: TGCAGTGGCCAGCACTACAATGAGCAGTTCTTC.